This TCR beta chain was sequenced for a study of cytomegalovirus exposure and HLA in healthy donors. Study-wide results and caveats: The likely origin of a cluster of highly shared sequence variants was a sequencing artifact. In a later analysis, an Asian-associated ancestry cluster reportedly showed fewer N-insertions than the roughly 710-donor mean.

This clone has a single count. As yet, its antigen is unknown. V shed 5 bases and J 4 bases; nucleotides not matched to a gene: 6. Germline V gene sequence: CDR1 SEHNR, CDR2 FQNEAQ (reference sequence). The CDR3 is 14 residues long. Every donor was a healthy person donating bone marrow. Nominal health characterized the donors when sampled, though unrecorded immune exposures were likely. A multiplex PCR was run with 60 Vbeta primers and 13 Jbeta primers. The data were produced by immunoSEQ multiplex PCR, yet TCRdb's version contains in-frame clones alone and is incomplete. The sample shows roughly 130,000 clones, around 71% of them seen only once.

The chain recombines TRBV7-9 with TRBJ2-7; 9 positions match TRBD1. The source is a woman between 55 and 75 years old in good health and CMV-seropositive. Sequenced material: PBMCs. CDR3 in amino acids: CASSIGTGTYEQYF. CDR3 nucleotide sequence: TGTGCCAGCAGCATCGGGACAGGGACATACGAGCAGTACTTC.